One and the same sample provided the 10 T cell receptor beta chains below, sequenced in a study of OX40 agonist ivuxolimab in advanced cancers. Clones were read by immunoSEQ multiplex PCR, and TCRdb kept only the in-frame ones, dropping some. Of about 32,000 clones detected, under 95% appear once; the ten largest clones hold under 5.5%. Material: CD4+ or CD8+ T cells sorted from blood, obtained in a trial of the OX40 agonist ivuxolimab. The source is an adult with an advanced solid tumor such as melanoma, head and neck, liver or kidney cancer.

The V call is TRBV27, the J call TRBJ2-7, with 10 nucleotides matching TRBD2. The V gene end was trimmed by 1 base and the J gene end by 5 bases; junction bases not matched to a gene: 20. CDR1 MNHEY and CDR2 SMNVEV come from the germline V gene (reference sequence). This CDR3 has 20 residues. The CDR3 here is CASSLLRPALLAGAVDEQYF. Here the CDR3 DNA reads TGTGCCAGCAGTTTATTGCGGCCCGCTTTGCTAGCGGGAGCCGTGGACGAGCAGTACTTC.

The chain couples TRBV9 to TRBJ1-2; possibly TRBD1 for D (5 bases). The germline V gene encodes CDR1 SGDLS and CDR2 YYNGEE. CDR3 size: 16 residues. Trimming cost V 0 bases and J 4 bases, with 16 bases left between them. CDR3 DNA sequence: TGTGCCAGCAGCGTAGCCCCCAGGGTTGTATCCTATGGCTACACCTTC. This sequence encodes CASSVAPRVVSYGYTF.

This sequence joins TRBV28 and TRBJ2-7; tentatively, D is TRBD1 (5 bases). Germline CDR1 MDHEN, CDR2 SYDVKM. The CDR3 length is 17 residues. V was pared by 6 bases and J by 2 bases, with 23 bases between. CDR3 sequence: CASRARYRLPFTYEQYF. The CDR3 region has the DNA TGTGCCAGCAGGGCTAGATACAGGTTACCCTTTACCTACGAGCAGTACTTC.

The V call is TRBV19, the J call TRBJ2-2; D remains unclear. Looked up from germline, CDR1 is LNHDA and CDR2 is SQIVND (reference sequence). The CDR3 covers 11 residues. Trimming pared 6 bases from V and 2 bases from J, leaving 1 base between. DNA for the CDR3: TGTGCCAGTAGCAACACCGGGGAGCTGTTTTTT. Its protein product is CASSNTGELFF. The full variable domain, with the rest looked up from reference TRBV19 and TRBJ2-2, is DGGITQSPKYLFRKEGQNVTLSCEQNLNHDAMYWYRQDPGQGLRLIYYSQIVNDFQKGDIAEGYSVSREKKESFPLTVTSAQKNPTAFYLCASSNTGELFFGEGSRLTVL.

The gene calls are TRBV27 and TRBJ2-1; D is uncertain. The CDR3 is made up of 11 amino acids. Germline V gene lookup returns CDR1 MNHEY and CDR2 SMNVEV (reference sequence). The V and J ends lost 5 bases and 2 bases respectively, with 1 base between them. In DNA, the CDR3 is TGTGCCAGCAGTACCTACAATGAGCAGTTCTTC. Its protein product is CASSTYNEQFF.

The J gene is TRBJ1-1, the V gene TRBV9; D gene ambiguous. Trimming took off 1 base at V and 5 bases at J, with 6 bases between the two ends. The CDR3 consists of 12 residues. Germline loops: CDR1 SGDLS, CDR2 YYNGEE. The CDR3 sequence is CASSVPRTEAFF. As DNA, the CDR3 is TGTGCCAGCAGCGTACCCCGAACTGAAGCTTTCTTT.

V and J are TRBV9 and TRBJ2-7, with D maybe TRBD1 (6 bases). Germline CDR1 is SGDLS and CDR2 is YYNGEE. The V and J ends lost 3 bases and 3 bases respectively, with 13 bases between them. This CDR3 region has 14 residues. This CDR3 is CASSGRDTIYEQYF. The CDR3, as DNA: TGTGCCAGCAGCGGACGGGACACGATCTACGAGCAGTACTTC.

The chain is built from TRBV4-2 and TRBJ2-3; 10 bases are a match to TRBD2. V lost 0 bases, J lost 4 bases, and 4 bases stayed unmatched. From germline, CDR1 is LGHNA and CDR2 YNFKEQ. The CDR3 is 16 residues long. The CDR3 protein is CASSQDQSGGADTQYF. CDR3 nucleotides: TGTGCCAGCAGCCAAGATCAGAGCGGGGGGGCAGATACGCAGTATTTT.

The chain links TRBV4-1 to TRBJ1-1; 9 nucleotides agree with TRBD1. Trimming removed 3 bases from V and 0 bases from J; junction bases left unmatched: 8. CDR1 and CDR2 (germline): MGHRA, YSYEKL. The CDR3 is made up of 17 amino acids. For the CDR3, the DNA is TGCGCCAGCAGCCACGCCCGGACAGGGGTATTGAACACTGAAGCTTTCTTT. The encoded protein is CASSHARTGVLNTEAFF.

The V gene is TRBV19, the J gene TRBJ1-1, with a possible D match to TRBD1 (5 bases). CDR1 LNHDA and CDR2 SQIVND come from the germline V gene (reference sequence). Between the trimmed V and J ends, which lost 5 bases and 7 bases, there was a span of 11 bases. This CDR3 is 12 amino acids long. This CDR3 is CASSFAGVEAFF. The CDR3 region has the DNA TGTGCCAGTAGTTTTGCGGGGGTTGAAGCTTTCTTT. The entire variable domain, with the rest obtained from reference TRBV19 and TRBJ1-1, is as follows: DGGITQSPKYLFRKEGQNVTLSCEQNLNHDAMYWYRQDPGQGLRLIYYSQIVNDFQKGDIAEGYSVSREKKESFPLTVTSAQKNPTAFYLCASSFAGVEAFFGQGTRLTVV.